This T cell receptor beta chain was recorded in a study of blood T cell repertoires in COVID-19. In the original workflow: Reference gene primer amplification yielded estimated nucleated cell counts. The assay was immunoSEQ multiplex PCR, and TCRdb's table has in-frame clones only and misses some. V and J calls and clone size are copied from that table; D and trimming were computed from the DNA. The repertoire includes 260,000 or so clones, roughly 87% of them detected once, and 2.5% to 3% sits in the top ten. The CDR3 is 15 residues long. The germline V and J ends were trimmed by 3 bases and 2 bases, with 11 bases remaining between them. Germline V gene lookup returns CDR1 MNHNS and CDR2 SASEGT.

This chain connects TRBV6-1 to TRBJ1-3, with D tentatively TRBD1 (6 bases). The receptor was isolated from a woman aged 30 to 39 with acute COVID-19. Sequencing was done on a sample of PBMCs or T cells enriched from blood (not recorded which). In DNA form, the CDR3 reads TGTGCCAGCAGTGAGGGCAGGGGACCTGGAAACACCATATATTTT. Translation: CASSEGRGPGNTIYF.